The 11 T cell receptor beta chains below all came from one sample that was sequenced in a study of T cells in localized non-small cell lung cancer. The protocol was immunoSEQ multiplex PCR, while the TCRdb copy is restricted to in-frame clones and leaves out a portion. This repertoire shows 45,000 to 70,000 clones, about nine tenths found once; its top ten account for 5.2%. The specimen comprised peripheral blood, sampled before any cancer treatment. These receptors were taken from a woman aged 35-75 years with stage I lung adenocarcinoma.

This sequence joins TRBV6-5 and TRBJ1-1; possibly TRBD1 for D (5 bases). Germline V lookup: CDR1 MNHEY, CDR2 SVGAGI. Trimming took off 6 bases at V and 0 bases at J, with 11 bases between the two ends. The CDR3 extends over 14 amino acids. In DNA form, the CDR3 reads TGTGCCAGCAGCTTAGGGGCGGTGAACACTGAAGCTTTCTTT. Translated: CASSLGAVNTEAFF.

This clone was observed a single time. V usage is TRBV4-1 and J usage is TRBJ1-4; 7 bases match TRBD1. This CDR3 contains 15 residues. Trimming removed 2 bases from V and 8 bases from J; junction bases left unmatched: 8. From germline, CDR1 is MGHRA and CDR2 YSYEKL. The CDR3 sequence is CASSQRQGDWEKLFF. The CDR3 nucleotides are TGCGCCAGCAGCCAAAGACAGGGCGATTGGGAAAAACTGTTTTTT.

This chain links TRBV7-2 with TRBJ1-4; 8 nucleotides match TRBD1. The length of the CDR3 is 15 residues. V lost 5 bases and J lost 6; bases outside the gene matches: 8. Germline values: CDR1 SGHTA, CDR2 FQGNSA. CDR3 nucleotide sequence: TGTGCCAGCAGCACCGACAGGGGAGGGCATGAAAAACTGTTTTTT. Its translation: CASSTDRGGHEKLFF.

The J gene is TRBJ2-3, the V gene TRBV6-1; possibly TRBD2 for D (6 bases). From germline, CDR1 is MNHNS and CDR2 SASEGT. Trimming took 0 bases from V and 9 from J, leaving 13 bases between them. The CDR3 contains 14 residues. This CDR3 reads CASSEAGGRQTQYF. DNA of the CDR3: TGTGCCAGCAGTGAAGCTGGGGGGAGGCAAACGCAGTATTTT.

The rearrangement links TRBV7-2 to TRBJ1-4; D not certain. This CDR3 has 16 amino acids. With 5 bases removed from V and 5 bases from J, the gap between germline ends came to 18 bases. The germline V gene encodes CDR1 SGHTA and CDR2 FQGNSA. The DNA for the CDR3 is TGTGCCAGCAGCCCTTACGGGAGGCAGTACAATGAAAAACTGTTTTTT. Its translation: CASSPYGRQYNEKLFF.

This chain joins TRBV5-1 and TRBJ1-1; TRBD1 agrees at 9 bases. There are 15 residues in the CDR3. The J segment lost 0 bases and the V segment lost 4 bases, leaving 4 bases of the junction unmatched. CDR1 SGHRS and CDR2 YFSETQ come from the germline V gene. DNA of the CDR3: TGCGCCAGCAGCCCAGGGACAGGGATGAACACTGAAGCTTTCTTT. This translates into CASSPGTGMNTEAFF.

This rearrangement joins TRBV27 to TRBJ2-7; D remains unclear. The CDR3 contains 13 residues. V was trimmed by 3 bases and J by 2 bases, leaving 8 bases between them. Germline V gene lookup returns CDR1 MNHEY and CDR2 SMNVEV (reference sequence). The CDR3 sequence is CASSLRFTYEQYF. CDR3 DNA: TGTGCCAGCAGTTTGAGGTTTACCTACGAGCAGTACTTC.

The chain links TRBV27 to TRBJ1-2, with D perhaps TRBD1 (5 bases). The V gene lost 4 bases and the J gene lost 8 bases, with 17 bases spanning the gap. Germline CDR1 is MNHEY and CDR2 is SMNVEV (reference sequence). The CDR3 runs 14 residues. CDR3 DNA: TGTGCCAGCAGTTCTGACTCTGACAGCCAAGGCTACACCTTC. Protein product: CASSSDSDSQGYTF.

The V gene is TRBV29-1, the J gene TRBJ2-7; D possibly corresponds to TRBD1 (5 bases). V lost 6 bases and J 0 bases, leaving 12 bases between the germline ends. The CDR3 length is 13 residues. Germline CDR1 is SQVTM and CDR2 is ANQGSEA. The CDR3 region is CSVGQFGSYEQYF. CDR3 DNA sequence: TGCAGCGTGGGGCAGTTCGGCTCCTACGAGCAGTACTTC.

V gene TRBV29-1 combines with J gene TRBJ2-2; 8 bases fit TRBD2. The junction had 4 bases not matched to a gene; V was cut back by 6 bases and J by 1 base. Germline lookup yields CDR1 SQVTM and CDR2 ANQGSEA. The CDR3 is 14 amino acids. The CDR3 coding sequence is TGCAGCGTCCCTAGCGGGCAGAACACCGGGGAGCTGTTTTTT. This gives the protein CSVPSGQNTGELFF.

The J gene is TRBJ2-1, the V gene TRBV2; 11 positions agree with TRBD2. Germline loops: CDR1 SNHLY, CDR2 FYNNEI. With V trimmed by 11 bases and J by 8 bases, 8 bases remained unmatched. CDR3 length: 13 amino acids. In DNA form, the CDR3 reads TGTGCCGCCATTAGCGGGGGGGCATATGAGCAGTTCTTC. Its protein is CAAISGGAYEQFF.